In its sample, the clone carrying this TCR beta chain was seen once. Sequenced by immunoSEQ multiplex PCR; TCRdb stores in-frame clones only, minus some. The data contain 300,000 to 400,000 clones, around 85% of them singletons. The data were taken from a study of blood T cell repertoires in COVID-19. Sequences were obtained from PBMCs or T cells enriched from blood (not recorded which). This receptor was taken from a woman aged 40 to 50 with acute COVID-19.

CDR3 region: CASSPRQYTGELFF. DNA for the CDR3: TGTGCCAGCAGCCCTAGACAGTATACCGGGGAGCTGTTTTTT. The genes are TRBV9 and TRBJ2-2; D may be TRBD1 (5 bases). The CDR3 is 14 residues long. CDR1 is SGDLS, CDR2 YYNGEE, per germline. Trimming removed 4 bases from V and 5 bases from J, with 12 bases in between.